What follows are 19 T cell receptor beta chains derived from one specimen sequenced in a study of blood T cell repertoires in COVID-19. Assay: immunoSEQ multiplex PCR; the TCRdb copy retains only in-frame clones and omits some. Of roughly 200,000 clones detected, over 70% appear once; the ten largest clones hold roughly 8%. The sample taken for sequencing was peripheral blood. The receptors derive from a woman aged 80 or over with acute or convalescent COVID-19.

The genes are TRBV5-4 and TRBJ2-3; D unresolved. The V end was cut by 0 bases, the J end by 2 bases, with 7 bases between. CDR1 and CDR2 (germline): SGHNT, YYREEE (reference sequence). The CDR3 contains 14 residues. The CDR3 sequence: CASSLVGLTDTQYF. CDR3 DNA: TGTGCCAGCAGCTTGGTGGGCCTCACAGATACGCAGTATTTT.

This chain uses TRBV5-1 with TRBJ1-1, with D perhaps TRBD1 (6 bases). Trimming shortened V by 1 base and J by 1 base, and 11 bases separated the two germline ends. Germline values: CDR1 SGHRS, CDR2 YFSETQ. This CDR3 spans 15 amino acids. This chain's CDR3 is CASSLNRDPNTEAFF. The CDR3 DNA reads as TGCGCCAGCAGCTTGAACAGGGACCCGAACACTGAAGCTTTCTTT.

This sequence joins TRBV20-1 and TRBJ2-1; no clear D. Trimming removed 0 bases from V and 10 bases from J, with 4 bases in between. The CDR3 sequence is 10 residues long. Germline lookup yields CDR1 DFQATT and CDR2 SNEGSKA (reference sequence). For the CDR3, the DNA is TGCAGTGCTAGAGATGAGGAGCAGTTCTTC. This encodes CSARDEEQFF.

The V and J genes are TRBV5-1 and TRBJ2-5; 9 nucleotides line up with TRBD1. J was trimmed by 5 bases and V by 3 bases; bases with no gene match: 5. CDR1 SGHRS and CDR2 YFSETQ come from the germline V gene. CDR3 length: 14 residues. The CDR3 sequence is CASSSGTGIETQYF. CDR3 DNA sequence: TGCGCCAGCAGCTCAGGGACAGGGATTGAGACCCAGTACTTC.

V gene TRBV4-1 combines with J gene TRBJ2-2; the D is unclear. V lost 1 base, J lost 2 bases, and 11 bases lay in between. The CDR3 extends over 16 amino acids. Germline values: CDR1 MGHRA, CDR2 YSYEKL. The CDR3 region has the DNA TGCGCCAGCAGCCAAGGCCGGGTCATAAACACCGGGGAGCTGTTTTTT. Protein sequence: CASSQGRVINTGELFF.

The chain carries TRBV5-1 and TRBJ1-5, with TRBD1 matching 9 bases. Trimming took 4 bases from V and 4 from J; bases not matched to a gene: 9. The CDR3 extends over 16 amino acids. CDR1 is SGHRS and CDR2 is YFSETQ in the germline V gene. This CDR3 reads CASSARDRVANQPQHF. DNA of the CDR3: TGCGCCAGCAGCGCCCGGGACAGGGTAGCAAATCAGCCCCAGCATTTT.

This clone was found once. The gene calls are TRBV14 and TRBJ2-7; tentatively, D is TRBD2 (5 bases). Between the trimmed V and J ends, which lost 4 bases and 3 bases, there was a span of 10 bases. Germline V gene data show CDR1 as SGHDN and CDR2 as FVKESK. The CDR3 is made up of 13 amino acids. CDR3 nucleotides: TGTGCCAGCAGCCTGGACTGGTACTACGAGCAGTACTTC. The encoded protein is CASSLDWYYEQYF. The whole variable domain, remainder taken from reference TRBV14 and TRBJ2-7, is EAGVTQFPSHSVIEKGQTVTLRCDPISGHDNLYWYRRVMGKEIKFLLHFVKESKQDESGMPNNRFLAERTGGTYSTLKVQPAELEDSGVYFCASSLDWYYEQYFGPGTRLTVT.

This clone was detected only a few times. The J gene is TRBJ1-6, the V gene TRBV28, with 9 nucleotides matching TRBD1. J gave up 10 bases and V 11 bases, and 24 bases lay outside the gene matches. This CDR3 contains 18 residues. The germline V gene encodes CDR1 MDHEN and CDR2 SYDVKM. This CDR3 is CAVGPPQGASSEKSPLHF. For the CDR3, the DNA is TGTGCCGTCGGCCCCCCACAGGGGGCTAGTAGTGAGAAATCACCCCTCCACTTT.

The chain joins TRBV3-1 (or the pseudogene TRBV3-2) to TRBJ2-5; D perhaps matches TRBD2 (5 bases). The CDR3 contains 15 residues. V was cut by 1 base and J by 0 bases, with 9 bases left in between. Germline values: CDR1 LGHDT, CDR2 YNNKEL (reference sequence). The CDR3 reads CASSQASGNQETQYF. The CDR3 DNA is TGTGCCAGCAGCCAAGCGTCCGGGAACCAAGAGACCCAGTACTTC.

Ten or more counts support this clone. J is TRBJ2-4 and V is TRBV7-2; D possibly corresponds to TRBD1 (6 bases). In germline, CDR1 is SGHTA, CDR2 FQGNSA. V was pared by 5 bases and J by 0 bases, with 14 bases between. This CDR3 is 16 amino acids long. The CDR3 loop is CASSLDRRVAKNIQYF. The DNA of the CDR3 is TGTGCCAGCAGCCTCGACAGGCGTGTAGCCAAAAACATTCAGTACTTC.

This clone was counted a single time. The chain couples TRBV7-3 to TRBJ1-2; the D is unclear. Trimming took off 5 bases at V and 0 bases at J, with 10 bases between the two ends. The CDR3 consists of 14 residues. The V gene's germline CDR1 is SGHTA and CDR2 FQGTGA. The CDR3 DNA is TGTGCCAGCAGCCCATCCGGGGCTAACTATGGCTACACCTTC. This codes for CASSPSGANYGYTF.

V gene TRBV7-2 combines with J gene TRBJ2-5; D might be TRBD2 (6 bases). V was pared by 1 base and J by 5 bases, with 11 bases between. This CDR3 has 14 residues. Germline V gene data show CDR1 as SGHTA and CDR2 as FQGNSA. CDR3 nucleotide sequence: TGTGCCAGCAGCTTAGTATCGGGGGAGGAGACCCAGTACTTC. Translation: CASSLVSGEETQYF.

Remarks on this clone: Additional DNA sequences in this sample encode the identical CDR3. The chain links TRBV5-1 to TRBJ1-2, with unresolved D. Trimming shortened V by 0 bases and J by 3 bases, and 6 bases separated the two germline ends. CDR3 length equals 13 residues. CDR1 is SGHRS and CDR2 is YFSETQ in the germline V gene. The CDR3 spells CASSLDGDYGYTF. CDR3 nucleotides: TGCGCCAGCAGCTTGGATGGAGACTATGGCTACACCTTC.

This chain uses TRBV6-6 with TRBJ1-5, with D possibly being TRBD1 (6 bases). The CDR3 has 14 residues. The V gene lost 6 bases and the J gene lost 3 bases, with 12 bases spanning the gap. In germline, CDR1 is MNHNY, CDR2 SVGAGI (reference sequence). The CDR3 reads CASSSGVSNQPQHF. The DNA for the CDR3 is TGTGCCAGCAGCTCAGGGGTTTCCAATCAGCCCCAGCATTTT.

This clone was found a few times. CDR3 amino acids: CASSPILLGPYEQYF. CDR3 nucleotide sequence: TGCGCCAGCAGCCCAATACTACTAGGTCCCTACGAGCAGTACTTC. V is TRBV4-1 and J is TRBJ2-7, with D perhaps matching TRBD2 (5 bases). V lost 4 bases and J lost 2, with 15 bases in between. This CDR3 has 15 residues. The germline V gene has CDR1 MGHRA and CDR2 YSYEKL.

For the CDR3, the DNA is TGTGCCAGCACCTGGGTACCCCCCAGGGACAATGAGCAGTTCTTC. Translated: CASTWVPPRDNEQFF. The chain links TRBV2 to TRBJ2-1, with D perhaps matching TRBD1 (5 bases). The CDR3 is 15 residues long. Germline CDR1 reads SNHLY; CDR2 reads FYNNEI. V lost 7 bases to trimming and J lost 5 bases, with 18 bases between them.

This clone was observed a single time. The J gene is TRBJ2-1, the V gene TRBV5-1, with D perhaps TRBD2 (5 bases). Germline V gene sequence: CDR1 SGHRS, CDR2 YFSETQ. V was trimmed by 2 bases and J by 8 bases, leaving 14 bases between them. The CDR3 is 14 residues long. The CDR3 here is CASSFGSQHDEQFF. In DNA form, the CDR3 reads TGCGCCAGCAGCTTTGGGAGCCAACATGATGAGCAGTTCTTC.

The chain carries TRBV30 and TRBJ1-2; D not certain. Trimming pared 1 base from V and 3 bases from J, leaving 15 bases between. This CDR3 is built from 15 residues. Germline V lookup: CDR1 GTSNPN, CDR2 SVGIG (reference sequence). CDR3: CAWSGDLGRDYGYTF. The CDR3 DNA reads as TGTGCCTGGAGTGGGGATTTGGGGAGGGACTATGGCTACACCTTC.

The J gene is TRBJ1-3, the V gene TRBV5-1, with 9 nucleotides matching TRBD1. Germline loops: CDR1 SGHRS, CDR2 YFSETQ. There are 14 residues in the CDR3. J was trimmed by 6 bases and V by 3 bases; bases with no gene match: 4. CDR3 amino acids: CASSWGQGKNTIYF. The DNA of the CDR3 is TGCGCCAGCAGCTGGGGACAGGGCAAAAACACCATATATTTT. Combining the CDR3 with reference TRBV5-1 and TRBJ1-3 gives the whole variable domain KAGVTQTPRYLIKTRGQQVTLSCSPISGHRSVSWYQQTPGQGLQFLFEYFSETQRNKGNFPGRFSGRQFSNSRSEMNVSTLELGDSALYLCASSWGQGKNTIYFGEGSWLTVV.